This T cell receptor (beta chain) was found in a study of T cell clonality in common variable immunodeficiency. Whole-study findings and limits: Compared with controls, CVID subjects had fewer shared TCRbeta clones. The cause of increased CVID clonality remains unclear without subpopulation sequencing.

In germline, CDR1 is SGHTA, CDR2 FQGNSA. V lost 1 base and J lost 2, with 12 bases in between. This CDR3 region has 15 residues. Blood samples were heparinized, 5 to 8 ml per donor. There are many counts of this clone. The antigen remains unidentified. The read stops 3 residues short of the end of the CDR3; the missing end is completed from the germline J gene. The identical CDR3 is also encoded by other nucleotide sequences in the sample. Control and CVID samples contributed equal amounts of genomic DNA. Sequencing used immunoSEQ multiplex PCR; TCRdb keeps in-frame clones, though not all of them. There are 30,000 to 40,000 clones in the sample, none observed a single time.

The rearrangement uses TRBV7-2 and TRBJ2-7; D ambiguous. Specimen: peripheral blood mononuclear cells. This sequence was found in a person aged 18 to 75 in good health. CDR3 DNA, as far as it was read: TGTGCCAGCAGCTTAGGTTCAGGAGCCCCCTACGAG. Protein: CASSLGSGAPYE. The complete CDR3 sequence is CASSLGSGAPYEQYF.